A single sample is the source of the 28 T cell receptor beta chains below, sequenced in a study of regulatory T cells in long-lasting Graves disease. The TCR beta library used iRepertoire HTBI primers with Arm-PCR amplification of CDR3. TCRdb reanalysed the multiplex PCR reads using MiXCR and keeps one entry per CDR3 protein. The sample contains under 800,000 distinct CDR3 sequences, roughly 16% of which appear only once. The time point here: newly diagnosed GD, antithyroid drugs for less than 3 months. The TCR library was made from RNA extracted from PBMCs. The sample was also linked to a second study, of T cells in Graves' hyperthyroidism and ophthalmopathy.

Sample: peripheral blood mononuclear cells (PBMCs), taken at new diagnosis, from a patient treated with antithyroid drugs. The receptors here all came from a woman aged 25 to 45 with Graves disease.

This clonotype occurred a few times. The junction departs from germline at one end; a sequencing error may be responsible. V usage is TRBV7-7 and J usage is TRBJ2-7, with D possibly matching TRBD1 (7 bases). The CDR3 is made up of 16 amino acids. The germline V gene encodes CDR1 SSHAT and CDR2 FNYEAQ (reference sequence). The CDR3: CASTREEGAVSYEQYF. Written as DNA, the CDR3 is TGTGCTAGCACCCGAGAGGAGGGGGCGGTGTCCTACGAGCAGTACTTC.

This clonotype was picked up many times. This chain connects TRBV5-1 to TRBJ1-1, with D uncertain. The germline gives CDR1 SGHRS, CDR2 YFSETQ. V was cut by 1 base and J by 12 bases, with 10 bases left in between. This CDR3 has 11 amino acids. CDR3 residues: CASSLTGRTFF. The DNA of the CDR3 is TGCGCCAGCAGCTTGACGGGGAGGACTTTCTTT.

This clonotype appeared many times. CDR3 amino acids: CSATLAGWEQYF. CDR3 bases: TGCAGTGCTACACTAGCGGGATGGGAGCAGTACTTC. V gene TRBV20-1 combines with J gene TRBJ2-7; 10 bases agree with TRBD2. The germline CDR1 and CDR2 sequences are DFQATT and SNEGSKA (reference sequence). V was clipped by 4 bases and J by 7 bases; unmatched bases: 4. The CDR3 length is 12 residues.

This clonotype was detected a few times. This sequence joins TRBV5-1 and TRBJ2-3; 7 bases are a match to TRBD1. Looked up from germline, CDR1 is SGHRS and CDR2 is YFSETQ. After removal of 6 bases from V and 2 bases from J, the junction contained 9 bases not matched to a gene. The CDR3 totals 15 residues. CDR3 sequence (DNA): TGCGCCAGCACCCTGACAGGGTCCTTCACAGATACGCAGTATTTT. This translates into CASTLTGSFTDTQYF.

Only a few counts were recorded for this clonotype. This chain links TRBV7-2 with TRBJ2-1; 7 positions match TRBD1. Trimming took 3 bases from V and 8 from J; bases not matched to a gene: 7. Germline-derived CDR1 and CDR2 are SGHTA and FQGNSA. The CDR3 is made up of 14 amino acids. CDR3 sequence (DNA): TGTGCCAGCAGCTTGGGGACAGCAGTTCATGAGCAGTTCTTC. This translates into CASSLGTAVHEQFF.

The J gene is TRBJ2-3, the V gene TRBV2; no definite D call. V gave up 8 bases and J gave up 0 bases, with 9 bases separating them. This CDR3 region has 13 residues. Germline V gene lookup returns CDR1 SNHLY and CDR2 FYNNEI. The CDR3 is CASGLESTDTQYF. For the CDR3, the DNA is TGTGCCAGCGGGCTGGAGAGCACAGATACGCAGTATTTT.

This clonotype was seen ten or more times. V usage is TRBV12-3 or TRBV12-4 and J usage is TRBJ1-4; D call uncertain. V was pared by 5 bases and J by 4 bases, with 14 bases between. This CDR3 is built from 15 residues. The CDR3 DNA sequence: TGTGCCAGCAGTCGCGCCGGACGGCTTAATGAAAAACTGTTTTTT. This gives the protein CASSRAGRLNEKLFF.

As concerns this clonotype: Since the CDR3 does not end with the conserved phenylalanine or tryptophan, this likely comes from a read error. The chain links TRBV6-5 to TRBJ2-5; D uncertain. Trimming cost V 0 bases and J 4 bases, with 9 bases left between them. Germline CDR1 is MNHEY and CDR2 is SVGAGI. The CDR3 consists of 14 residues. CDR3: CASSYSAGSETQYY. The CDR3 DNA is TGTGCCAGCAGTTACTCGGCAGGCTCAGAGACCCAGTACTAC.

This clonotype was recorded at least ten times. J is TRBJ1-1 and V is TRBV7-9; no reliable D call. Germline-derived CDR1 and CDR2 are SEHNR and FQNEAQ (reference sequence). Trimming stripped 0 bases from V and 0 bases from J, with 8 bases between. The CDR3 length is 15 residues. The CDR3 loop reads CASSLAASVNTEAFF. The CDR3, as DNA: TGTGCCAGCAGCTTAGCAGCGTCTGTGAACACTGAAGCTTTCTTT.

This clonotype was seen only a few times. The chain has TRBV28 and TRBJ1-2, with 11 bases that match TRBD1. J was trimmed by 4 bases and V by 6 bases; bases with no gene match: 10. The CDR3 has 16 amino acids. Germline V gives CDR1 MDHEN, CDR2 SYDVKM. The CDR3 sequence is CASRAGTGGNGYGYTF. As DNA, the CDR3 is TGTGCCAGCAGGGCCGGGACAGGGGGGAACGGCTATGGCTACACCTTC.

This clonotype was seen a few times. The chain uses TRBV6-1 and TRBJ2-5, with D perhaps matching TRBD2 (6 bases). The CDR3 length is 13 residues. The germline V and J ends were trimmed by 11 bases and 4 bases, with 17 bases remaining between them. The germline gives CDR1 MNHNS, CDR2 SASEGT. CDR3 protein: CACRGRGTETQYF. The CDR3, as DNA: TGTGCCTGCCGGGGTCGCGGGACAGAGACCCAGTACTTC.

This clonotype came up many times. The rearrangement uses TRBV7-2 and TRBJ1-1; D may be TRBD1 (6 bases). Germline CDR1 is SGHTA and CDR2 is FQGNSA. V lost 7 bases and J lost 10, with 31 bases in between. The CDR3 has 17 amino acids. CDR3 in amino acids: CASKTTGAQNEKLGAFF. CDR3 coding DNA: TGTGCCAGCAAAACGACGGGGGCTCAAAACGAAAAACTTGGAGCTTTCTTT. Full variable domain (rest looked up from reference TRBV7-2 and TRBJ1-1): GAGVSQSPSNKVTEKGKDVELRCDPISGHTALYWYRQSLGQGLEFLIYFQGNSAPDKSGLPSDRFSAERTGGSVSTLTIQRTQQEDSAVYLCASKTTGAQNEKLGAFFGQGTRLTVV.

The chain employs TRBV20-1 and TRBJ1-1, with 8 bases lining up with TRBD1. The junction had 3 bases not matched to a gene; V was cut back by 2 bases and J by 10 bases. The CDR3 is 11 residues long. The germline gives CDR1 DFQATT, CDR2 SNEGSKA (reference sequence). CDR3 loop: CSARNGQGAFF. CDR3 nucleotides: TGCAGTGCTAGAAATGGACAGGGAGCTTTCTTT.

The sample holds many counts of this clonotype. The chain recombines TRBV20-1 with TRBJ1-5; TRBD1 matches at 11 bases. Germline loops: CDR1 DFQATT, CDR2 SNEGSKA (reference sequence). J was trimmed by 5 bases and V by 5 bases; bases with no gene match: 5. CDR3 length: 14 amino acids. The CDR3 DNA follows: TGCAGTGCTCCGGACAGGGGGCTAGATCAGCCCCAGCATTTT. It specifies CSAPDRGLDQPQHF.

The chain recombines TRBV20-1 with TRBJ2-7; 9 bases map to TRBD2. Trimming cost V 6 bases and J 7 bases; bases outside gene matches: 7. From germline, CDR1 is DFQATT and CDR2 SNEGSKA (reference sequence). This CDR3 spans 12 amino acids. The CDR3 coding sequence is TGCAGTGCATCCGGGACTAGCCTTGAGCAGTACTTC. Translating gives CSASGTSLEQYF.

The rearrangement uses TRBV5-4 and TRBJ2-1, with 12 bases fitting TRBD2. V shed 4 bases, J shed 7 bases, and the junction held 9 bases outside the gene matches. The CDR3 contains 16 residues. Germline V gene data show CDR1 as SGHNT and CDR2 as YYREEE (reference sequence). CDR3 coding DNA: TGTGCCAGCAGCATACCGGGGACTAGCGGGTCGAATGAGCAGTTCTTC. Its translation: CASSIPGTSGSNEQFF.

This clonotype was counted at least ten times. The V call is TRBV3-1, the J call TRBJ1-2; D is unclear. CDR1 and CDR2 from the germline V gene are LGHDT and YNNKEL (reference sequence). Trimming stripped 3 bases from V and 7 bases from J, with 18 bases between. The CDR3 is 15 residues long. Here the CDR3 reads CASSHLDSRSSGYTF. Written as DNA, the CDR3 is TGTGCCAGCAGCCATTTGGACTCTAGATCTTCTGGCTACACCTTC.

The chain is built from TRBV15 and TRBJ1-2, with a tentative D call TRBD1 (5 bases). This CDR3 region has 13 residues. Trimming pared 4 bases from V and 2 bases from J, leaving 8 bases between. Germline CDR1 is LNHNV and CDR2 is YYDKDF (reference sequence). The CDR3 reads CATSMTANYGYTF. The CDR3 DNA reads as TGTGCCACCAGCATGACAGCGAACTATGGCTACACCTTC.

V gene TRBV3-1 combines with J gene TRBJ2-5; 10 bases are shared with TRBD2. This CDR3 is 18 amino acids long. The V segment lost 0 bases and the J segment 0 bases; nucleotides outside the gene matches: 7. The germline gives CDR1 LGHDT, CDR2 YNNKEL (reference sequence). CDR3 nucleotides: TGTGCCAGCAGCCAAGATTCCGTGCTAGCGGGAGACCAAGAGACCCAGTACTTC. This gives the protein CASSQDSVLAGDQETQYF.

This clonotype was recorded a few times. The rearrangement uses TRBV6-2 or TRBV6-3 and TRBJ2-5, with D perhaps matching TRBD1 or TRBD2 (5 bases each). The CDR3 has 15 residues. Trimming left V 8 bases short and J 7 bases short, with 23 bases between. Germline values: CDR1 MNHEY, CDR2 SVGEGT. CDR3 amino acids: CASEIAGTVYGTQYF. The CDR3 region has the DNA TGTGCCAGCGAAATCGCCGGGACGGTGTACGGGACCCAGTACTTC.

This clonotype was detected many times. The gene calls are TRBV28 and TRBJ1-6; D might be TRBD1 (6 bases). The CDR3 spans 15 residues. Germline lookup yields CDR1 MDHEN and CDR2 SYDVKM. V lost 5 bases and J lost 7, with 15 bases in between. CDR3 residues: CASSPQQGLNSPLHF. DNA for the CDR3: TGTGCCAGCAGTCCACAACAGGGTCTGAATTCACCCCTCCACTTT.

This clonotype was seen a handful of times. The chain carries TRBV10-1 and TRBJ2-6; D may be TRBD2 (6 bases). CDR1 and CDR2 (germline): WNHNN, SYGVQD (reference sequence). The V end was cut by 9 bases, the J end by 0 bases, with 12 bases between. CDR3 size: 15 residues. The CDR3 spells CASSDGSSGANVLTF. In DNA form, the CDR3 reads TGCGCCAGTTCAGACGGGAGCTCTGGGGCCAACGTCCTGACTTTC.

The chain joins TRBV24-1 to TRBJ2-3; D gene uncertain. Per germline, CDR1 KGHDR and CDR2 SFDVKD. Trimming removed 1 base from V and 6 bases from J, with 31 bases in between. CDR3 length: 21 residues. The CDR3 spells CATSDFPFRRPWVGIADTQYF. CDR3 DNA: TGTGCCACCAGTGATTTCCCCTTTCGACGGCCCTGGGTTGGTATCGCGGATACGCAGTATTTT.

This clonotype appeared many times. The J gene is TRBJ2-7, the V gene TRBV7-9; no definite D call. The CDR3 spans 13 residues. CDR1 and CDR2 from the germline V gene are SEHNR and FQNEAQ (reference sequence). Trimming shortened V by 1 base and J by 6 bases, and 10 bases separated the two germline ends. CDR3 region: CASSLDEPGEQYF. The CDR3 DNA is TGTGCCAGCAGCTTAGATGAACCGGGCGAGCAGTACTTC. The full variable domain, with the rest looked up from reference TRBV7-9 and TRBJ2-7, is DTGVSQNPRHKITKRGQNVTFRCDPISEHNRLYWYRQTLGQGPEFLTYFQNEAQLEKSRLLSDRFSAERPKGSFSTLEIQRTEQGDSAMYLCASSLDEPGEQYFGPGTRLTVT.

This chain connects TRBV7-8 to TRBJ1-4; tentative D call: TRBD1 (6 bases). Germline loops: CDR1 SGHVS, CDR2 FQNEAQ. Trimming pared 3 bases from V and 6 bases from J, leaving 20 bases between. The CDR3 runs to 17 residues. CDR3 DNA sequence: TGTGCCAGCAGCTTTCCAGGGGATGTAGGTCTGGATGAAAAACTGTTTTTT. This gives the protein CASSFPGDVGLDEKLFF.

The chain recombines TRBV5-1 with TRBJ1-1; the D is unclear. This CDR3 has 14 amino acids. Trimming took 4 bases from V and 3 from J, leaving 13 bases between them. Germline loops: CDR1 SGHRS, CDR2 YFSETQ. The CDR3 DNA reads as TGCGCCAGCAGCCTGGGTCACGAAGACACTGAAGCTTTCTTT. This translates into CASSLGHEDTEAFF.

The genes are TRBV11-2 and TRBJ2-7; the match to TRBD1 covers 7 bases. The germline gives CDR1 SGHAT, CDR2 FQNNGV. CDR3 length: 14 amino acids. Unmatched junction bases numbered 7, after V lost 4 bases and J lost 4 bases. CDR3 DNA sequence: TGTGCCAGCAGCTATGCCGCAGGGGGTTACGAGCAGTACTTC. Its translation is CASSYAAGGYEQYF.

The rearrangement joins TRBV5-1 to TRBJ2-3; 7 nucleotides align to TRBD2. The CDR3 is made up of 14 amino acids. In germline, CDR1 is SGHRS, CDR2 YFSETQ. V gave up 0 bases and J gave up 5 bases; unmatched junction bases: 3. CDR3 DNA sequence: TGCGCCAGCAGCTTGGCAGCGGGGAAAGATACGCAGTATTTT. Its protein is CASSLAAGKDTQYF.